Listed below are T cell receptor beta chains from one sample, sequenced in a study of radiation and T cells in renal cell carcinoma. Sequencing was performed with immunoSEQ multiplex PCR; in TCRdb, only in-frame clones are kept and a portion is missing. The profile covers 160,000 or so clones, with approximately 88% appearing a single time and under 15% taken by the ten largest. Specimen: blood, collected from a patient whose treatment included radiotherapy and nephrectomy. These receptors all stem from a woman in her forties or fifties with renal cell carcinoma. CDR3s include the opening cysteine and the closing phenylalanine or tryptophan. Fields, in order: D gene, J gene, V gene, clone size, CDR3 protein, CDR3 DNA. The D gene is left open where the match is weak. Only part of the rows carry a size: once, few, many, or a class if the clone is expanded.

>TRBD1|TRBJ1-6|TRBV2|.
CASRQGAPSSPLHF
TGTGCCAGCCGGCAGGGGGCACCGAGTTCACCCCTCCACTTT
>TRBD1|TRBJ1-1|TRBV7-7|few
CASSPLQGQGKAFF
TGTGCTAGCAGCCCGCTACAGGGGCAGGGTAAGGCTTTCTTT
>.|TRBJ2-7|TRBV5-4|.
CASSLGDGYEQYF
TGTGCCAGCAGCTTGGGTGATGGGTACGAGCAGTACTTC
>TRBD2|TRBJ2-4|TRBV6-6|.
CASSSLIAGGGNIQYF
TGTGCCAGCAGTTCCCTTATTGCCGGGGGGGGGAACATTCAGTACTTC
>.|TRBJ1-4|TRBV4-3|.
CASSQDAGGEKLFF
TGCGCCAGCAGCCAAGATGCTGGGGGGGAAAAACTGTTTTTT
>.|TRBJ2-2|TRBV7-9|.
CASSLWGRTNTGELFF
TGTGCCAGCAGCTTGTGGGGACGGACGAACACCGGGGAGCTGTTTTTT
>.|TRBJ2-1|TRBV21-1|few
CASSADRGANEQFF
TGTGCCAGCAGCGCCGACAGGGGTGCCAATGAGCAGTTCTTC
>TRBD1|TRBJ1-2|TRBV19|once
CASSISQGAGGYTF
TGTGCCAGTAGTATATCCCAGGGGGCTGGCGGCTACACCTTC
>.|TRBJ2-3|TRBV9|.
CASSFGPGTDTQYF
.
>TRBD1|TRBJ1-1|TRBV5-6|.
CASTRTGRNTEAFF
TGTGCCAGCACCCGGACAGGGAGAAACACTGAAGCTTTCTTT
>TRBD2|TRBJ2-3|TRBV5-1|.
CASSQGLADTDTQYF
TGCGCCAGCAGCCAGGGACTAGCGGACACAGATACGCAGTATTTT
>.|TRBJ2-1|TRBV19|.
CASSISGAVGGFF
TGTGCCAGTAGTATCTCAGGGGCGGTGGGAGGGTTCTTC
>.|TRBJ2-1|TRBV7-9|.
CASTYRGVYEQFF
TGTGCCAGCACCTATAGGGGTGTATATGAGCAGTTCTTC
>TRBD1|TRBJ2-7|TRBV7-9|.
CASILGQGIYEQYF
TGTGCCAGCATCCTGGGACAGGGCATTTACGAGCAGTACTTC
>.|TRBJ2-3|TRBV29-1|.
CSVEDWGDRSTDTQYF
TGCAGCGTTGAAGATTGGGGCGATCGTAGCACAGATACGCAGTATTTT
>TRBD1|TRBJ2-2|TRBV7-2|.
CASSKDRDGELFF
TGTGCCAGCAGCAAGGACAGGGACGGGGAGCTGTTTTTT
>.|TRBJ2-7|TRBV2|.
CASSDTVTSYEQYF
TGTGCCAGCAGTGACACGGTTACCTCCTACGAGCAGTACTTC
>.|TRBJ1-2|TRBV18|.
CASSPGQDRGYTF
TGTGCCAGCTCACCGGGGCAAGACCGCGGCTACACCTTC
>.|TRBJ1-1|TRBV7-2|.
CASSLVLENTEAFF
TGTGCCAGCAGCTTAGTCTTGGAGAACACTGAAGCTTTCTTT
>TRBD1|TRBJ2-2|TRBV19|.
CASSIGEQGFWLFF
TGTGCCAGTAGTATAGGGGAACAGGGGTTTTGGCTGTTTTTT
>.|TRBJ1-5|TRBV30|few
CAWSVQVDNQPQHF
TGTGCCTGGAGTGTACAAGTCGACAATCAGCCCCAGCATTTT
>.|TRBJ2-2|TRBV19|.
CASSMWGLNTGELFF
TGTGCCAGTAGTATGTGGGGGTTAAACACCGGGGAGCTGTTTTTT
>.|TRBJ2-1|TRBV19|few
CASSLRPQNYNEQFF
TGTGCCAGTAGTCTCCGGCCCCAGAACTACAATGAGCAGTTCTTC
>.|TRBJ1-2|TRBV5-1|.
CASSLIRGGGYTF
TGCGCCAGCAGCTTGATTAGGGGTGGCGGCTACACCTTC
>.|TRBJ2-5|TRBV9|.
CASSVAAGYQETQYF
TGTGCCAGCAGCGTAGCTGCGGGGTACCAAGAGACCCAGTACTTC
>.|TRBJ1-6|TRBV14|.
CASSQPPLPLHF
TGTGCCAGCAGCCAACCACCCTTACCCCTCCACTTT
>TRBD1|TRBJ2-1|TRBV5-1|.
CASSLNPTGGSYNEQFF
TGCGCCAGCAGCTTGAATCCGACAGGGGGGTCCTACAATGAGCAGTTCTTC
>.|TRBJ1-2|TRBV5-1|.
CASTLGDGYGYTF
TGCGCCAGCACCCTAGGGGACGGGTATGGCTACACCTTC
>.|TRBJ2-2|TRBV9|.
CASSGSTGELFF
TGTGCCAGCAGCGGGTCAACCGGGGAGCTGTTTTTT
>TRBD2|TRBJ2-2|TRBV4-3|once
CASSQVRTSGANTGELFF
TGCGCCAGCAGCCAAGTACGGACTAGCGGGGCGAACACCGGGGAGCTGTTTTTT
>.|TRBJ1-5|TRBV19|few
CASSMTSSSNQPQHF
TGTGCCAGTAGTATGACAAGCTCTAGCAATCAGCCCCAGCATTTT
>TRBD1|TRBJ1-1|TRBV6-6|.
CASSYPGGAAEAFF
TGTGCCAGCAGTTACCCAGGGGGTGCGGCTGAAGCTTTCTTT
>.|TRBJ1-5|TRBV6-1|.
CASSEQDGIKQPQHF
TGTGCCAGCAGTGAACAGGACGGAATAAAGCAGCCCCAGCATTTT
>TRBD1|TRBJ2-2|TRBV4-2|.
CASSQTGTGIDTGELFF
TGTGCCAGCAGCCAGACCGGGACAGGGATAGACACCGGGGAGCTGTTTTTT
>.|TRBJ1-5|TRBV7-2|once
CASSFFNQPQHF
TGTGCCAGCAGCTTTTTCAATCAGCCCCAGCATTTT
>.|TRBJ1-1|TRBV11-3|.
CASSLGGNTEAFF
TGTGCCAGCAGCTTAGGAGGGAACACTGAAGCTTTCTTT
>.|TRBJ2-7|TRBV6-5|.
CASSYSRRVRHEQYF
TGTGCCAGCAGTTACTCGAGGAGGGTACGCCACGAGCAGTACTTC
>.|TRBJ1-1|TRBV5-1|.
CASSLGVGGATEAFF
TGCGCCAGCAGCTTGGGCGTTGGGGGGGCAACTGAAGCTTTCTTT
>.|TRBJ2-7|TRBV5-6|.
CASSLAGGFNPYEQYF
TGTGCCAGCAGCTTGGCGGGCGGGTTTAACCCCTACGAGCAGTACTTC
>.|TRBJ1-2|TRBV7-2|.
CASSFNGATNYGYTF
TGTGCCAGCAGCTTCAACGGCGCCACTAACTATGGCTACACCTTC
>.|TRBJ1-6|TRBV6-1|.
CASSAQGYSPLHF
TGTGCCAGCAGTGCTCAGGGCTATTCACCCCTCCACTTT
>TRBD2|TRBJ2-1|TRBV7-2|.
CASSFASGGVYNEQFF
TGTGCCAGCAGCTTCGCAAGCGGGGGGGTTTACAATGAGCAGTTCTTC
>TRBD2|TRBJ2-1|TRBV5-6|.
CASSLGGGDYNEQFF
TGTGCCAGCAGCTTAGGCGGGGGGGACTACAATGAGCAGTTCTTC
>.|TRBJ1-2|TRBV18|few
CASSPDRNYGYTF
TGTGCCAGCTCACCAGACAGAAACTATGGCTACACCTTC
>.|TRBJ1-3|TRBV7-9|.
CASSLSRGPGNTIYF
TGTGCCAGCAGCCTCTCTCGGGGGCCTGGAAACACCATATATTTT
>TRBD2|TRBJ2-4|TRBV5-1|.
CASSWSGGAQNIQYF
TGCGCCAGCAGCTGGAGCGGGGGGGCCCAAAACATTCAGTACTTC
>.|TRBJ2-2|TRBV30|.
CAWGGQPNTGELFF
TGTGCCTGGGGGGGGCAGCCAAACACCGGGGAGCTGTTTTTT
>.|TRBJ1-2|TRBV5-6|.
CASSLKRTANYGYTF
TGTGCCAGCAGCCTCAAAAGGACAGCAAACTATGGCTACACCTTC
>.|TRBJ1-2|TRBV6-1|.
CASSDIMTVYYGYTF
TGTGCCAGCAGTGATATTATGACAGTTTACTATGGCTACACCTTC
>.|TRBJ1-5|TRBV19|.
CATRAGRGVYSNQPQHF
TGTGCCACCAGGGCAGGGAGAGGGGTCTATAGCAATCAGCCCCAGCATTTT
>.|TRBJ1-1|TRBV7-9|few
CASSPGGNTEAFF
TGTGCCAGCAGCCCCGGCGGGAACACTGAAGCTTTCTTT
>TRBD1|TRBJ1-5|TRBV6-1|.
CASSENRGRFQPQHF
TGTGCCAGCAGTGAAAACAGGGGGCGCTTTCAGCCCCAGCATTTT
>.|TRBJ1-5|TRBV2|.
CASSAQPRNQPQHF
TGTGCCAGCAGTGCCCAGCCTCGAAATCAGCCCCAGCATTTT
>.|TRBJ2-5|TRBV18|.
CASSPRTRRETQYF
TGTGCCAGCTCACCACGAACTAGAAGGGAGACCCAGTACTTC
>.|TRBJ1-6|TRBV7-3|.
CASSLNGGNNSPLHF
TGTGCCAGCAGCTTAAACGGTGGTAATAATTCACCCCTCCACTTT
>.|TRBJ1-4|TRBV6-5|.
CASRPGGPGNEKLFF
TGTGCCAGCAGACCCGGCGGGCCCGGGAATGAAAAACTGTTTTTT
>TRBD1|TRBJ1-1|TRBV19|.
CASTLQGGNTEAFF
TGTGCCAGTACCCTACAGGGGGGGAACACTGAAGCTTTCTTT
>.|TRBJ1-6|TRBV14|.
CASSQASRSPLHF
TGTGCCAGCAGCCAAGCGAGCCGATCACCCCTCCACTTT
>.|TRBJ1-6|TRBV18|.
CASSKQTSSYNSPLHF
TGTGCCAGCTCAAAACAGACGAGCTCCTATAATTCACCCCTCCACTTT
>.|TRBJ1-1|TRBV11-2|.
CASSSERGMLTEAFF
TGTGCCAGCAGCTCAGAAAGGGGTATGTTGACTGAAGCTTTCTTT